The 23 T cell receptor beta chains below were found in one sample sequenced in a study of read filtering for tumor transcriptome and immune sequencing. Molecular barcoded adaptors covering alpha/delta and beta/gamma chains were used on 400 to 450 ng RNA. TCRdb re-derived calls from the reads in MiXCR, one entry per CDR3 protein. The sample carries tens of thousands of distinct CDR3 sequences, about a fifth recorded once. Sequencing used a population of CD138-negative cells sorted from bone marrow. These receptors all stem from a donor over 35 with multiple myeloma.

This sequence joins TRBV28 and TRBJ2-7, with D possibly TRBD1 on 6 matching bases. V gave up 3 bases and J gave up 2 bases, with 11 bases separating them. The CDR3 covers 14 residues. Germline V CDR1 and CDR2: MDHEN, SYDVKM. CDR3 sequence (DNA): TGTGCCAGCAGTTTGGGGGCAGGGGCCTACGAGCAGTACTTC. Residues: CASSLGAGAYEQYF.

This clonotype was seen at least ten times. The genes are TRBV20-1 and TRBJ2-5; the D gene is possibly TRBD2 (6 bases). Between the trimmed V and J ends, which lost 1 base and 2 bases, there was a span of 11 bases. The CDR3 spans 14 residues. Germline assignment: CDR1 DFQATT and CDR2 SNEGSKA (reference sequence). CDR3 in amino acids: CSARGGLSQETQYF. The DNA for the CDR3 is TGCAGTGCTAGAGGGGGACTCTCTCAAGAGACCCAGTACTTC.

Many counts were recorded for this clonotype. The chain recombines TRBV21-1 with TRBJ2-7; the listed D gene, TRBD1, was not tested against the DNA. TRBV21-1 is assigned pseudogene status. This CDR3 comprises 14 residues. The CDR3 coding sequence is TGTGCCAGCTTTTCTCCAAAGGGGGCAAGGGAGCAGTACTTC. Translation: CASFSPKGAREQYF.

This clonotype was observed many times. This chain joins TRBV19 and TRBJ2-7; D gene uncertain. V lost 5 bases, J lost 1 base, and 12 bases lay in between. The CDR3 runs to 14 residues. In germline, CDR1 is LNHDA, CDR2 SQIVND (reference sequence). This chain's CDR3 is CASSLPTRSYEQYF. The CDR3 nucleotides read TGTGCCAGTAGTTTACCGACAAGATCCTACGAGCAGTACTTC.

Ten or more counts support this clonotype. This rearrangement joins TRBV5-1 to TRBJ1-2, with a weak D call TRBD1 (5 bases). V lost 4 bases and J 7 bases, leaving 11 bases between the germline ends. This CDR3 contains 12 residues. CDR1 SGHRS and CDR2 YFSETQ come from the germline V gene. CDR3 region: CASSRGPAGYTF. The DNA of the CDR3 is TGCGCCAGCAGCCGGGGCCCGGCTGGCTACACCTTC.

This clonotype came up many times. The chain combines TRBV5-4 with TRBJ2-1; TRBD1 agrees at 10 bases. The CDR3 totals 16 residues. The germline gives CDR1 SGHNT, CDR2 YYREEE (reference sequence). Trimming removed 0 bases from V and 6 bases from J; junction bases left unmatched: 6. The CDR3 loop is CASSLAPGQGFNEQFF. CDR3 nucleotide sequence: TGTGCCAGCAGCTTGGCACCGGGACAGGGGTTCAATGAGCAGTTCTTC.

This clonotype was recorded many times. The rearrangement links TRBV2 to TRBJ1-2, with D perhaps TRBD1 (5 bases). Between the trimmed V and J ends, which lost 6 bases and 4 bases, there was a span of 12 bases. This CDR3 is built from 13 residues. The germline gives CDR1 SNHLY, CDR2 FYNNEI. Here the CDR3 DNA reads TGTGCCAGCAGGGGGACGGACTTCTATGGCTACACCTTC. Its translation: CASRGTDFYGYTF. Looking up the rest from reference TRBV2 and TRBJ1-2 gives the full variable domain: EPEVTQTPSHQVTQMGQEVILRCVPISNHLYFYWYRQILGQKVEFLVSFYNNEISEKSEIFDDQFSVERPDGSNFTLKIRSTKLEDSAMYFCASRGTDFYGYTFGSGTRLTVV.

Worth noting for this clonotype: A far more abundant clone sits one base away, making this likely a read error. This chain links TRBV7-6 with TRBJ2-2, with D tentatively TRBD2 (6 bases). The CDR3 totals 12 residues. Germline V CDR1 and CDR2: SGHVS, FNYEAQ. Trimming removed 5 bases at V and 7 bases at J, with 8 bases between. In DNA, the CDR3 is TGTGCCAGCAGCCGCGGGGTCGGGGAGCTGTTTTTT. Translation: CASSRGVGELFF.

This clonotype showed up many times. The genes are TRBV29-1 and TRBJ1-1, with a weak D call TRBD1 (6 bases). This CDR3 is 13 amino acids long. Per germline, CDR1 SQVTM and CDR2 ANQGSEA. The V and J ends lost 7 bases and 0 bases respectively, with 12 bases between them. The CDR3 sequence is CSAGTSMNTEAFF. The DNA of the CDR3 is TGCAGCGCCGGGACAAGCATGAACACTGAAGCTTTCTTT.

The chain couples TRBV28 to TRBJ2-1, with TRBD1 identical over 7 bases. The CDR3 runs 12 residues. With 5 bases clipped from V and 10 bases from J, the junction kept 5 bases outside the gene matches. Per the germline V gene, CDR1 is MDHEN and CDR2 is SYDVKM. The CDR3 reads CASSTGDSEQFF. CDR3 coding DNA: TGTGCCAGCAGTACCGGGGACAGCGAGCAGTTCTTC.

This clonotype has just a few counts. This rearrangement joins TRBV6-5 to TRBJ1-5; D ambiguous. The CDR3 sequence is 15 residues long. The V gene lost 6 bases and the J gene lost 1 base, with 13 bases spanning the gap. Germline loops: CDR1 MNHEY, CDR2 SVGAGI. The CDR3 bases are TGTGCCAGCAGCCCTGTGGACGGGAGCAATCAGCCCCAGCATTTT. Its translation is CASSPVDGSNQPQHF.

This clonotype was observed at least ten times. The rearrangement links TRBV19 to TRBJ2-7; no clear D. Germline V gene lookup returns CDR1 LNHDA and CDR2 SQIVND (reference sequence). The CDR3 is made up of 15 amino acids. V lost 3 bases and J 2 bases, leaving 14 bases between the germline ends. Written as DNA, the CDR3 is TGTGCCAGTAGTATCGGATCGGGTAGTCCCTACGAGCAGTACTTC. This encodes CASSIGSGSPYEQYF.

This clonotype came up many times. The V gene is TRBV29-1, the J gene TRBJ2-7; unclear D gene. This CDR3 region has 14 residues. The germline CDR1 and CDR2 sequences are SQVTM and ANQGSEA. V was clipped by 0 bases and J by 2 bases, with 11 bases between them. CDR3 nucleotides: TGCAGCGTTGAAGATCGTGGTTTTCCCTACGAGCAGTACTTC. Its protein is CSVEDRGFPYEQYF.

The sample holds many counts of this clonotype. The gene calls are TRBV7-2 and TRBJ2-1, with 9 bases lining up with TRBD2. The CDR3 length is 16 residues. V lost 5 bases and J lost 8; bases outside the gene matches: 13. Germline lookup yields CDR1 SGHTA and CDR2 FQGNSA. CDR3 protein: CASSTSGGPTGYEQFF. DNA of the CDR3: TGTGCCAGCAGCACAAGCGGGGGGCCGACGGGATATGAGCAGTTCTTC.

This chain uses TRBV20-1 with TRBJ1-5; D might be TRBD1 (5 bases). Germline values: CDR1 DFQATT, CDR2 SNEGSKA (reference sequence). This CDR3 has 13 residues. V gave up 6 bases and J gave up 4 bases, with 13 bases separating them. CDR3 sequence reads: CSAIATANQPQHF. DNA for the CDR3: TGCAGTGCCATTGCGACAGCTAATCAGCCCCAGCATTTT.

In its sample, this clonotype was seen many times. V is TRBV2 and J is TRBJ2-7; 8 bases line up with TRBD2. The CDR3 consists of 14 residues. Germline CDR1 is SNHLY and CDR2 is FYNNEI. V shed 4 bases and J 5 bases; nucleotides not matched to a gene: 7. CDR3 nucleotide sequence: TGTGCCAGCAGTGGAGCGGGAGCCCGCAACGAGCAGTACTTC. Its translation is CASSGAGARNEQYF. Variable domain in full (rest from reference TRBV2 and TRBJ2-7): EPEVTQTPSHQVTQMGQEVILRCVPISNHLYFYWYRQILGQKVEFLVSFYNNEISEKSEIFDDQFSVERPDGSNFTLKIRSTKLEDSAMYFCASSGAGARNEQYFGPGTRLTVT.

At least ten counts were recorded for this clonotype. This chain connects TRBV5-1 to TRBJ2-1, with D possibly TRBD2 on 5 matching bases. CDR1 SGHRS and CDR2 YFSETQ come from the germline V gene. The CDR3 spans 16 residues. Trimming took off 4 bases at V and 4 bases at J, with 18 bases between the two ends. The CDR3 DNA sequence: TGCGCCAGCAGCCCCGAGGGCGCGCCCCCGTACAATGAGCAGTTCTTC. Amino acid sequence: CASSPEGAPPYNEQFF. Supplemented by reference TRBV5-1 and TRBJ2-1, the full variable domain reads KAGVTQTPRYLIKTRGQQVTLSCSPISGHRSVSWYQQTPGQGLQFLFEYFSETQRNKGNFPGRFSGRQFSNSRSEMNVSTLELGDSALYLCASSPEGAPPYNEQFFGPGTRLTVL.

Of note for this clonotype: A far larger clone lies a single base away; this is likely a read error. This chain links TRBV6-2 or TRBV6-3 with TRBJ2-1, with 8 nucleotides matching TRBD2. Germline CDR1 reads MNHEY; CDR2 reads SVGEGT. The V gene end was trimmed by 5 bases and the J gene end by 4 bases; junction bases not matched to a gene: 7. CDR3 length equals 15 residues. The CDR3 DNA sequence: TGTGCCAGCAGTCCTGGCGGGAGGCTTTACAATGAGCAGTTCTTC. Protein product: CASSPGGRLYNEQFF.

This clonotype was counted a few times. The rearrangement uses TRBV23-1 and TRBJ1-4; tentatively, D is TRBD1 (6 bases). TRBV23-1 belongs to the ORF category, with a function that is uncertain. The V gene lost 2 bases and the J gene lost 6 bases, with 16 bases spanning the gap. This CDR3 has 16 residues. CDR3 DNA: TGCGCCAGCAGTCAACCGAGGGGGAGGGTGGATGAAAAACTGTTTTTT. It codes for CASSQPRGRVDEKLFF.

This clonotype turned up a few times. The V and J genes are TRBV20-1 and TRBJ1-1; D perhaps matches TRBD1 (5 bases). The germline gives CDR1 DFQATT, CDR2 SNEGSKA (reference sequence). The CDR3 has 14 residues. Trimming removed 1 base at V and 1 base at J, with 10 bases between. This CDR3 reads CSARARGSNTEAFF. The DNA for the CDR3 is TGCAGTGCTAGAGCAAGGGGTTCGAACACTGAAGCTTTCTTT.

Comments on this clonotype: This clone may be a read error of a much larger clone one base away. This sequence joins TRBV7-3 and TRBJ1-1; no reliable D call. CDR1 SGHTA and CDR2 FQGTGA come from the germline V gene. The length of the CDR3 is 14 residues. The CDR3 spells CAGSLRRGSTEAFF. The CDR3 bases are TGTGCCGGCAGCTTAAGAAGAGGGTCCACTGAAGCTTTCTTT.

This clonotype was counted ten times or more. This chain links TRBV7-9 with TRBJ2-6; D gene unclear. CDR1 and CDR2 (germline): SEHNR, FQNEAQ (reference sequence). V lost 8 bases and J lost 0, with 5 bases in between. The CDR3 totals 13 residues. Here the CDR3 DNA reads TGTGCCAGCGGCAACTCTGGGGCCAACGTCCTGACTTTC. Translating gives CASGNSGANVLTF.

With regard to this clonotype: The germline gene is not matched at one end of the junction; a read error may be the cause. The chain is built from TRBV3-1 and TRBJ2-1, with TRBD2 matching 7 bases. Germline V gene data show CDR1 as LGHDT and CDR2 as YNNKEL (reference sequence). This CDR3 spans 16 amino acids. CDR3 residues: CASSQEVGGPNNERFF. The CDR3 DNA sequence: TGTGCCAGCAGCCAAGAGGTGGGAGGGCCGAACAATGAGCGGTTCTTT.